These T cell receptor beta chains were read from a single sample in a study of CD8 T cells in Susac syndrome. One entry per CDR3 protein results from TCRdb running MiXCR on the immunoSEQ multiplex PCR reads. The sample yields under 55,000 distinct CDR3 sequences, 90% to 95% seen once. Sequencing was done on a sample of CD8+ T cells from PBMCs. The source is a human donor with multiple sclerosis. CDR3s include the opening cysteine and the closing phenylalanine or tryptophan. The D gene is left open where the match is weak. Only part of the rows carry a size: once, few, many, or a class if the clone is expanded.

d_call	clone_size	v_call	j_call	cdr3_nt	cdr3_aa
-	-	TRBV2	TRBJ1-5	TGTGCCAGCAGTGAGGGGACGGTGAGCAATCAGCCCCAGCATTTT	CASSEGTVSNQPQHF
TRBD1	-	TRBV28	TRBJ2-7	TGTGCCAGCAGTTTATCGGTTACAGGGGCCGAGCAGTACTTC	CASSLSVTGAEQYF
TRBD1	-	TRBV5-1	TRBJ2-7	TGCGCCAGTCAGGGGTGGGACAGCAGCTCCTACGAGCAGTACTTC	CASQGWDSSSYEQYF
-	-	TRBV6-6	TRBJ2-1	TGTGCCAGCAAAGGTGGGGCTAGCTTAGCCTACAATGAGCAGTTCTTC	CASKGGASLAYNEQFF
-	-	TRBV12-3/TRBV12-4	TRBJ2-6	TGTGCCAGCCTCGGGTTCCCTGCAGGGGGGACGAACCACTCTGGGGCCAACGTCCTGACTTTC	CASLGFPAGGTNHSGANVLTF
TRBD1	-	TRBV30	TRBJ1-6	TGTGCCTGGAGTGAGGGACAGGGAGATTCACCCCTCCACTTT	CAWSEGQGDSPLHF
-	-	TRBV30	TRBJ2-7	TGTGCCTGGAGTGCCGGGACTGTGATTCCCTACGAGCAGTACTTC	CAWSAGTVIPYEQYF
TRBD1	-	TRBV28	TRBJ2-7	TGTGCCAGCAGTCTTAAACCGGGACAGGACTACGAGCAGTACTTC	CASSLKPGQDYEQYF
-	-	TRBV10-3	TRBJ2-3	TGTGCCATCAGTGTAAACTCCGACACAGATACGCAGTATTTT	CAISVNSDTDTQYF
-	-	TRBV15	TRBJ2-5	TGTGCCACCACCCCCGCGGCAGGCGGAGAGACCCAGTACTTC	CATTPAAGGETQYF
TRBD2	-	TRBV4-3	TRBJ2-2	TGCGCCAGCAGCCAATACGGGGGGGTCACGAACACCGGGGAGCTGTTTTTT	CASSQYGGVTNTGELFF
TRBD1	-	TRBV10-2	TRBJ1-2	TGCGCCAGCAGTGAGTCGAGACAGGGGCGATGGGGCTACACCTTC	CASSESRQGRWGYTF
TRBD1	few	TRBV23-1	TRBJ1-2	TGCGCCAGCAGTCAATCTCCCGCAGGGGGCGAAAACTATGGCTACACCTTC	CASSQSPAGGENYGYTF
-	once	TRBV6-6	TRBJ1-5	TGTGCCAGCAGCCCCGAAGGGTGGGATCAGCCCCAGCATTTT	CASSPEGWDQPQHF
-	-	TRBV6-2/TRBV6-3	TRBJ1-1	TGTGCCAGCAGTTACTGGCAGGGGAGCACTGAAGCTTTCTTT	CASSYWQGSTEAFF
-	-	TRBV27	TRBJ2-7	TGTGCCAGCAGTTTAGTTTGGTCAGGGAGCTCCTACGAGCAGTACTTC	CASSLVWSGSSYEQYF
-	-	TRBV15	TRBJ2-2	TGTGCCACCAGCAGAGACCGGGAAGAAACCGGGGAGCTGTTTTTT	CATSRDREETGELFF
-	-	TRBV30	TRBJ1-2	TGTGCCTGGGAACAGGGAGGAGGCGGCTACACCTTC	CAWEQGGGGYTF
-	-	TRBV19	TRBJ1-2	TGTGCCAGTAGTATAACCGTCGAGGGGGAAATTAACTATGGCTACACCTTC	CASSITVEGEINYGYTF
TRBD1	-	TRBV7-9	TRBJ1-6	TGTGCCAGCAGCACCTCGCCGGGACAGGGGAATTCACCCCTCCACTTT	CASSTSPGQGNSPLHF
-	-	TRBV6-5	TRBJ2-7	TGTGCCAGCAGCGCGACTCCCGGCTACGAGCAGTACTTC	CASSATPGYEQYF
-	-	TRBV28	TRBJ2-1	TGTGCCAGCAGTATCGACGCGGGCGGTTATGAGCAGTTCTTC	CASSIDAGGYEQFF
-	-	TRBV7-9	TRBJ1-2	TGTGCCAGCAGCTTAGATCCGAACTATGGCTACACCTTC	CASSLDPNYGYTF
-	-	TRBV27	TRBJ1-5	TGTGCCAGCGGACATTCAGGGTTTAGCAATCAGCCCCAGCATTTT	CASGHSGFSNQPQHF
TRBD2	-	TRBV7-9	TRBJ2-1	TGTGCCAGCAGCTCAACAGAAGGTAGCGGGGGTGGCTCCTACAATGAGCAGTTCTTC	CASSSTEGSGGGSYNEQFF
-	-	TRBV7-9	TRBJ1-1	TGTGCCAGCAGCTTTCAGGGGCCGGTGGCTGAAGCTTTCTTT	CASSFQGPVAEAFF
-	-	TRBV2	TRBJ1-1	TGTGCCATCCCGGCGAACACTGAAGCTTTCTTT	CAIPANTEAFF
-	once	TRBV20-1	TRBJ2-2	TGCAGTGCTAGTAAGGGCCAGGTTGCCGGGGAGCTGTTTTTT	CSASKGQVAGELFF
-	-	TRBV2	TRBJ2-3	TGTGCCAGCGCGGAGGAGGGCAGCACAGATACGCAGTATTTT	CASAEEGSTDTQYF
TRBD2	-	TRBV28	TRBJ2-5	TGTGCCAGCAGTTTCCTCAGACTAGCGGGGTACCAAGAGACCCAGTACTTC	CASSFLRLAGYQETQYF
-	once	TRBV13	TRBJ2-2	TGTGCCAGCAGCATAGGGGACGGCACCGGGGAGCTGTTTTTT	CASSIGDGTGELFF
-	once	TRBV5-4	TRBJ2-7	TGTGCCAGCAGCTTGGAGGGGACCGTCGGCCACGAGCAGTACTTC	CASSLEGTVGHEQYF
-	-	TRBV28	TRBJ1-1	TGTGCCAGCAGTGGGGGGAGGTGGTCAGGGGAAAACACTGAAGCTTTCTTT	CASSGGRWSGENTEAFF
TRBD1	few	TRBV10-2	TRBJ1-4	TGCGCCAGCAGCGGGACAGGGAGTGTAGGTGAAAAACTGTTTTTT	CASSGTGSVGEKLFF
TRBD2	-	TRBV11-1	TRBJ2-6	TGTGCCAGCAGCCCGGCACGGGGGGTGAGATACTCTGGGGCCAACGTCCTGACTTTC	CASSPARGVRYSGANVLTF
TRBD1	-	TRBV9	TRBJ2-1	TGTGCCAGCAGCCTTACAGGGGCCGGGGAGCAGTTCTTC	CASSLTGAGEQFF
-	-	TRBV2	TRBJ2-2	TGTGCCAGCAGTGATGTAGAGACTACCAACACCGGGGAGCTGTTTTTT	CASSDVETTNTGELFF
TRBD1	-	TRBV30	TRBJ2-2	TGTGCCTGGATCACCGGGACAGCGAACACCGGGGAGCTGTTTTTT	CAWITGTANTGELFF
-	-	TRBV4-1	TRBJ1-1	TGCGCCAGCAGCCACGGGGCGGGGAACACTGAAGCTTTCTTT	CASSHGAGNTEAFF
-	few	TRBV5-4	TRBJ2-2	TGTGCCAGCAGCTTGAGGACATACACCGGGGAGCTGTTTTTT	CASSLRTYTGELFF